Below are 4 T cell receptor beta chains sequenced from a single sample in a study of shared clonotypes between healthy human individuals. Sequenced by immunoSEQ multiplex PCR; TCRdb stores in-frame clones only, minus some. The table has 1.6 million or so clones, approximately 98.5% seen once. The sequenced sample was naive CD4+ T cells sorted from blood. Subset meaning: CD45RA+ positively selected. The receptors here all came from a man aged 25-45 years in good health.

The chain recombines TRBV18 with TRBJ2-1; weak D call: TRBD1 (5 bases). The length of the CDR3 is 15 residues. Germline V lookup: CDR1 KGHSH, CDR2 LQKENI. The V end lost 4 bases, the J end lost 0 bases, and 10 bases lay between the germline ends. The CDR3 sequence: CASSRRGSSYNEQFF. DNA of the CDR3: TGTGCCAGCTCACGAAGGGGTAGCTCCTACAATGAGCAGTTCTTC.

V gene TRBV5-1 combines with J gene TRBJ1-1, with D maybe TRBD1 (5 bases). This CDR3 comprises 14 residues. The V gene's germline CDR1 is SGHRS and CDR2 YFSETQ. Trimming stripped 4 bases from V and 1 base from J, with 11 bases between. The CDR3 bases are TGCGCCAGCAGCCAACAGGTTTCGAACACTGAAGCTTTCTTT. Translated: CASSQQVSNTEAFF.

This clone was recorded only once. The CDR3 protein is CASSSGTSGFSNTQYF. The CDR3, as DNA: TGCGCCAGCAGCAGTGGGACTAGTGGGTTTTCGAATACGCAGTATTTT. This rearrangement joins TRBV5-1 to TRBJ2-3; 8 positions agree with TRBD2. There are 16 residues in the CDR3. Germline assignment: CDR1 SGHRS and CDR2 YFSETQ. Unmatched junction bases numbered 14, after V lost 4 bases and J lost 7 bases. The whole variable domain, filled in from reference TRBV5-1 and TRBJ2-3, reads KAGVTQTPRYLIKTRGQQVTLSCSPISGHRSVSWYQQTPGQGLQFLFEYFSETQRNKGNFPGRFSGRQFSNSRSEMNVSTLELGDSALYLCASSSGTSGFSNTQYFGPGTRLTVL.

The rearrangement joins TRBV5-1 to TRBJ2-5; TRBD1 aligns across 7 bases. CDR1 is SGHRS, CDR2 YFSETQ, per germline. This CDR3 has 17 amino acids. The ends lost 1 base at V and 1 base at J; junction bases unmatched: 10. CDR3: CASSLPRIDRAQETQYF. CDR3 nucleotide sequence: TGCGCCAGCAGCTTGCCCCGAATCGACAGGGCCCAAGAGACCCAGTACTTC.